Here is one T cell receptor beta chain with its context. The record originates from a study of blood T cell repertoires in COVID-19. Study context: Acute and convalescent COVID-19 samples came from the United States, Italy and Spain. T cells, B-cell-depleted T cells, or PBMCs provided the cDNA or gDNA that served as material.

Original processing notes: Cell counts per sample came from amplifying reference gene primers. Only in-frame clones appear in the TCRdb table, and some are missing; sequencing was by immunoSEQ multiplex PCR. V and J calls and clone size are those listed in that table; D and trimming were worked out from the DNA. The table includes roughly 150,000 clones, about 83% detected once. Germline loops: CDR1 SGHTA, CDR2 FQGTGA. The V segment lost 5 bases and the J segment 8 bases; nucleotides outside the gene matches: 11. The CDR3 length is 15 residues. Specimen: peripheral blood. The sequence was obtained from a woman in her 70s who had recovered from COVID-19. The chain is built from TRBV7-3 and TRBJ2-1; 8 bases are a match to TRBD2. This chain's CDR3 is CASSPSAGGVDEQFF. The CDR3 DNA follows: TGTGCCAGCAGCCCCAGTGCGGGGGGTGTCGATGAGCAGTTCTTC. The full variable domain, with the rest looked up from reference TRBV7-3 and TRBJ2-1, is GAGVSQTPSNKVTEKGKYVELRCDPISGHTALYWYRQSLGQGPEFLIYFQGTGAADDSGLPNDRFFAVRPEGSVSTLKIQRTERGDSAVYLCASSPSAGGVDEQFFGPGTRLTVL.